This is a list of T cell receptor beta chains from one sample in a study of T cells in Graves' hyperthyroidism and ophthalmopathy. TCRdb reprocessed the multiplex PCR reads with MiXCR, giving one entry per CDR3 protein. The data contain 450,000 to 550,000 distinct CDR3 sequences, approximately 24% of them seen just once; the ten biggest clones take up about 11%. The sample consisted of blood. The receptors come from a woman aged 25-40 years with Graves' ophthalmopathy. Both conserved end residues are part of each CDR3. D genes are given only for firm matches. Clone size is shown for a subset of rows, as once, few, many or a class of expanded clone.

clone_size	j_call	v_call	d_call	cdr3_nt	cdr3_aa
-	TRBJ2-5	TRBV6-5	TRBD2	TGTGCCAGCAGTTCGACAATACTAGCGGTGGAGACCCAGTACTTC	CASSSTILAVETQYF
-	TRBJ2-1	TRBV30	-	TGTGCCTGGAGTCGTCTAAGGGGGACATACAATGAGCAGTTCTTC	CAWSRLRGTYNEQFF
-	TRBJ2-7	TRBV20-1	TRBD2	TGCAGTGCGGATCGGACTAGGGAAGAGCAGTACTTC	CSADRTREEQYF
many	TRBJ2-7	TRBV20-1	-	TGCAGTGCTAGTAGAGACTACGAGCAGTACTTC	CSASRDYEQYF
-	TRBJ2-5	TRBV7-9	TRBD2	TGTGCCAGCAGCTTTGTACTAGCGGAAGAGACCCAGTACTTC	CASSFVLAEETQYF
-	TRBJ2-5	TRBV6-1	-	TGTGCCAGTCTCCGGGAAGGGACCCAGTACTTC	CASLREGTQYF
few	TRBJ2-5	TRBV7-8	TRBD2	TGTGCCATCAGCTTAGAGAGTAGCGGGGGGGAGACCCAGTACTTC	CAISLESSGGETQYF
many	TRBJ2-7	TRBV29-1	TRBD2	TGCAGCGTTGGACTAGCGGGGGGATACGAGCAGTACTTC	CSVGLAGGYEQYF
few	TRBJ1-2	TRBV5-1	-	TGCGCCAGCAGCTTGGGACAGAGTAACTATGGCTACACCTTC	CASSLGQSNYGYTF
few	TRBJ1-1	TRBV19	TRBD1	TGTGCCAGTAGTCCCCAGGGGGTAAGGGGAACTGAAGCTTTCTTT	CASSPQGVRGTEAFF
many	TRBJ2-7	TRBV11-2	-	TGTGCCAGCAGCTTATATGTACTAACCATGTCCCACGAGCAGTACTTC	CASSLYVLTMSHEQYF
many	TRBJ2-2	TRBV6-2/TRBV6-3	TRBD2	TGTGCCAGCAGTTACTCGGGACTAGCGGGGGCCGCGAACACCGGGGAGCTGTTTTTT	CASSYSGLAGAANTGELFF
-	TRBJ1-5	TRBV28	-	TGTGCCAGCAGTTTATTAGAGGGTGACAATCAGCCCCAGCATTTT	CASSLLEGDNQPQHF
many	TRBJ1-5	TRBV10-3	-	TGTGCCCTAGAGCCCCTAGGACATCAGCCCCAGCATTTT	CALEPLGHQPQHF
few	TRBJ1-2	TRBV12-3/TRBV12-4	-	TGTGCCAGCTGGGGCGTTTCAGACTATGGCTACACCTTC	CASWGVSDYGYTF
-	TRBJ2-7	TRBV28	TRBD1	TGTGCCAGCAAAAGATGGGGGACAGGGGACGAGCAGTACTTC	CASKRWGTGDEQYF
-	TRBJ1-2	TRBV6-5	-	TGTGCCAGCAGTTACTCGGCGTTACCCAGGCCTAACTATGGCTACACCTTC	CASSYSALPRPNYGYTF
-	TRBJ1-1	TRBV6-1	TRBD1	TGTGCCAGCAGTCCCAGGGGGCGACAAGCTTTCTTT	CASSPRGRQAFF
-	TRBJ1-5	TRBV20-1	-	TGCAGTGCTGGGGAGAAGAGTACCCTCAGGCCCCAGCATTTT	CSAGEKSTLRPQHF
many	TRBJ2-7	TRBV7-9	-	TGTGCCAGCAGCCCATCCCTGGGCGGGAACGAGCAGTACTTC	CASSPSLGGNEQYF
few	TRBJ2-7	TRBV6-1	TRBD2	TGTGCCAGCATCCGGACTAGTTCCGGCTACGAGCAGTACTTC	CASIRTSSGYEQYF
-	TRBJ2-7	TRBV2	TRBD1	TGTGCCAGACAGACGGACAGGGGCTACGAGCAGTACTTC	CARQTDRGYEQYF
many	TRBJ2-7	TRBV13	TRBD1	TGTGCCAGCAGCCCGAGGGACAGTGGCTACGAGCAGTACTTC	CASSPRDSGYEQYF
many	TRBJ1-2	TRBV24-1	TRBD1	TGTGCCACCAGTGAGACGGGACAGGGTTATGGCTACACCTTC	CATSETGQGYGYTF
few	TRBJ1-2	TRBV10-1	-	TGCGCCAGCAGTGAGTGGGAGGACTATGGCTACACCTTC	CASSEWEDYGYTF
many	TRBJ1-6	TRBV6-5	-	TGTGCCAGCAGTTACGAGAGGCTGGGACCCAATTCACCCCTCCACTTT	CASSYERLGPNSPLHF
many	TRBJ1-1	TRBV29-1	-	TGCAGCATAATTGACGGGGGGAACACTGAAGCTTTCTTT	CSIIDGGNTEAFF
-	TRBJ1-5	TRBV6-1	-	TGTGCCAGCAGTCAGGACAGTTTGGGATATCAGCCCCAGCATTTT	CASSQDSLGYQPQHF
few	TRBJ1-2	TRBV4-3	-	TGCGCCAGCAGCCAATTAAATACCAACTATGGCTACACCTTC	CASSQLNTNYGYTF
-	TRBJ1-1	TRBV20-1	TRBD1	TGCAGTGCTGGACAGGGGGGGAGGTGGGACACTGAAGCTTTCTTT	CSAGQGGRWDTEAFF